The present entry profiles one TCR beta chain with its context. Antigen: not known. The data originate from a study of identical twins. Healthy Caucasians alone served as donors. From the 5' RACE reads, TCRdb called clonotypes with MiXCR, one entry per CDR3 protein. The sample holds nearly 900,000 distinct CDR3 sequences, 12% seen once. Germline CDR1 reads ENHRY; CDR2 reads SYGVKD. With V trimmed by 3 bases and J by 3 bases, 3 bases remained unmatched. This CDR3 is 14 amino acids long. Study-wide findings and caveats: The abundant beta clonotypes from cord blood had fewer insertions, and memory repertoires had none of this.

These data also formed part of another study, on yellow fever vaccine responses in identical twins.

The sequenced material came from PBMCs. The chain employs TRBV10-3 and TRBJ1-2; 8 bases are a match to TRBD1. The TCR sequence derives from a woman younger than 35 in good health. The CDR3 here is CAISDSGGDYGYTF. DNA of the CDR3: TGTGCCATCAGTGATTCAGGGGGCGACTATGGCTACACCTTC.